These 8 T cell receptor beta chains were all obtained from the same sample, sequenced in a study of OX40 agonist ivuxolimab in advanced cancers. Assay: immunoSEQ multiplex PCR; the TCRdb copy retains only in-frame clones and omits some. Among around 25,000 clones listed, roughly 85% were seen once. The sample in question was CD4+ or CD8+ T cells sorted from blood, obtained in a trial of the OX40 agonist ivuxolimab. These TCRs come from an adult with an advanced solid tumor such as melanoma, head and neck, liver or kidney cancer.

The rearrangement joins TRBV5-6 to TRBJ1-3; possible D gene TRBD1, 5 bases. The V end was cut by 0 bases, the J end by 2 bases, with 9 bases between. The germline CDR1 and CDR2 sequences are SGHDT and YYEEEE. The CDR3 totals 15 residues. CDR3 residues: CASSLAGAPGNTIYF. The DNA of the CDR3 is TGTGCCAGCAGCTTGGCCGGGGCTCCTGGAAACACCATATATTTT.

The chain has TRBV4-3 and TRBJ2-7, with D hard to call. This CDR3 is 12 amino acids long. Per germline, CDR1 LGHNA and CDR2 YSLEER. The germline V and J ends were trimmed by 2 bases and 3 bases, with 5 bases remaining between them. CDR3 in DNA: TGCGCCAGCAGCCAAATAGGCTACGAGCAGTACTTC. It yields the protein CASSQIGYEQYF.

The chain is built from TRBV7-2 and TRBJ1-2; D is possibly TRBD1 (6 bases). V was shortened by 2 bases and J by 2 bases, with 12 bases between the two germline ends. CDR1 is SGHTA and CDR2 is FQGNSA in the germline V gene. This CDR3 spans 15 amino acids. CDR3 loop: CASSLSGGPNYGYTF. In DNA form, the CDR3 reads TGTGCCAGCAGCTTATCGGGGGGCCCAAACTATGGCTACACCTTC. Drawing the rest from reference TRBV7-2 and TRBJ1-2, the complete variable domain is GAGVSQSPSNKVTEKGKDVELRCDPISGHTALYWYRQSLGQGLEFLIYFQGNSAPDKSGLPSDRFSAERTGGSVSTLTIQRTQQEDSAVYLCASSLSGGPNYGYTFGSGTRLTVV.

V and J are TRBV7-9 and TRBJ2-7; D uncertain. Germline V gene data show CDR1 as SEHNR and CDR2 as FQNEAQ (reference sequence). V was pared by 3 bases and J by 2 bases, with 11 bases between. This CDR3 is built from 14 residues. The CDR3 DNA reads as TGTGCCAGCAGCTTCGTCGGAAAACCCTACGAGCAGTACTTC. It specifies CASSFVGKPYEQYF. Using reference TRBV7-9 and TRBJ2-7 for the parts outside the CDR3, the full variable domain is DTGVSQNPRHKITKRGQNVTFRCDPISEHNRLYWYRQTLGQGPEFLTYFQNEAQLEKSRLLSDRFSAERPKGSFSTLEIQRTEQGDSAMYLCASSFVGKPYEQYFGPGTRLTVT.

DNA for the CDR3: TGTGCCAGCGTTGATGGGGGCGGGAACACTGAAGCTTTCTTT. Its translation: CASVDGGGNTEAFF. The rearrangement links TRBV27 to TRBJ1-1; tentatively, D is TRBD1 (6 bases). The CDR3 spans 14 residues. The V end lost 8 bases, the J end lost 1 base, and 14 bases lay between the germline ends. Germline assignment: CDR1 MNHEY and CDR2 SMNVEV (reference sequence).

The chain links TRBV5-6 to TRBJ1-3; 9 bases fit TRBD1. The V gene's germline CDR1 is SGHDT and CDR2 YYEEEE. The CDR3 totals 16 residues. V was clipped by 0 bases and J by 4 bases; unmatched bases: 5. CDR3 bases: TGTGCCAGCAGCTTGGAAACAGGGGGCTTAGGAAACACCATATATTTT. This encodes CASSLETGGLGNTIYF.

The chain employs TRBV29-1 and TRBJ1-1; tentative D call: TRBD1 (5 bases). V lost 6 bases and J 3 bases, leaving 14 bases between the germline ends. The CDR3 has 13 residues. Germline CDR1 reads SQVTM; CDR2 reads ANQGSEA. The CDR3: CSVVGARDTEAFF. The CDR3 bases are TGCAGCGTGGTTGGGGCCCGGGACACTGAAGCTTTCTTT.

The V call is TRBV6-5, the J call TRBJ2-5, with 8 bases matching TRBD2. The trim removed 6 bases at V and 3 bases at J, leaving 6 bases unmatched. The germline gives CDR1 MNHEY, CDR2 SVGAGI. The length of the CDR3 is 14 residues. Written as DNA, the CDR3 is TGTGCCAGCAGAGCGGGAGATGGTGAAGAGACCCAGTACTTC. Translated, it gives CASRAGDGEETQYF.